This passage covers 11 T cell receptor beta chains from one sample sequenced in a study of blood T cell repertoires in COVID-19. Profiling relied on immunoSEQ multiplex PCR, and the TCRdb table lists in-frame clones only, not all of them. In the table there are some 140,000 clones, roughly 83% of which are singletons. Sequencing input: peripheral blood. The receptor source for this set is a woman aged 55-69 years with COVID-19, enrolled during active disease.

The V call is TRBV4-1, the J call TRBJ1-5; D may be TRBD1 (5 bases). V shed 4 bases and J shed 0 bases, with 10 bases lying between them. The CDR3 length is 15 residues. The germline V gene has CDR1 MGHRA and CDR2 YSYEKL. CDR3 DNA: TGCGCCAGCAGCCCACAGGTCTATAGCAATCAGCCCCAGCATTTT. It codes for CASSPQVYSNQPQHF.

The gene calls are TRBV10-3 and TRBJ1-2; D is perhaps TRBD1 (5 bases). Trimming left V 6 bases short and J 2 bases short, with 16 bases between. The CDR3 consists of 15 residues. CDR1 is ENHRY and CDR2 is SYGVKD in the germline V gene. The CDR3 coding sequence is TGTGCCATCAGAAATACAGGCCACCTAAACTATGGCTACACCTTC. Translating it yields CAIRNTGHLNYGYTF.

This clone was counted a few times. The V call is TRBV29-1, the J call TRBJ2-5, with a possible D match to TRBD2 (6 bases). Germline loops: CDR1 SQVTM, CDR2 ANQGSEA. CDR3 length: 13 amino acids. The ends were cut back, 3 bases at V and 5 bases at J, with 13 bases in the middle. This CDR3 is CSVDPGLWETQYF. The CDR3 nucleotides are TGCAGCGTTGACCCGGGACTTTGGGAGACCCAGTACTTC. Full variable domain (outside the CDR3, taken from reference TRBV29-1 and TRBJ2-5): SAVISQKPSRDICQRGTSLTIQCQVDSQVTMMFWYRQQPGQSLTLIATANQGSEATYESGFVIDKFPISRPNLTFSTLTVSNMSPEDSSIYLCSVDPGLWETQYFGPGTRLLVL.

The chain uses TRBV2 and TRBJ1-6; D might be TRBD1 (6 bases). CDR1 is SNHLY and CDR2 is FYNNEI in the germline V gene. This CDR3 spans 14 amino acids. V lost 3 bases and J lost 10, with 13 bases in between. The CDR3 reads CASSEHRVKSPLHF. Here the CDR3 DNA reads TGTGCCAGCAGTGAGCACAGGGTGAAGTCACCCCTCCACTTT.

The rearrangement uses TRBV29-1 and TRBJ1-1; D might be TRBD1 (6 bases). Trimming cost V 6 bases and J 1 base, with 6 bases left between them. The CDR3 is 11 amino acids. Germline CDR1 is SQVTM and CDR2 is ANQGSEA. CDR3 amino acids: CSVGANTEAFF. The CDR3 nucleotides are TGCAGCGTGGGGGCGAACACTGAAGCTTTCTTT.

CDR3 bases: TGTGCCAGCAGTTTGGGGACAGAAGCTTTCTTT. It is translated as CASSLGTEAFF. The chain is built from TRBV6-2 or TRBV6-3 and TRBJ1-1; weak D call: TRBD1 (6 bases). Germline V CDR1 and CDR2: MNHEY, SVGEGT. The CDR3 runs to 11 residues. The V gene lost 4 bases and the J gene lost 8 bases, with 8 bases spanning the gap.

The chain is built from TRBV21-1 and TRBJ2-1; no check of the table's D call, TRBD2, against the DNA was made. TRBV21-1 is noted as a pseudogene. The length of the CDR3 is 20 residues. The DNA of the CDR3 is TGTGCCAGCAGCAAACTAGGGAGGCTAGCGGGAGGGCCTTCCCACAATGAGCAGTTCTTC. Protein: CASSKLGRLAGGPSHNEQFF.

CDR3 in DNA: TGTGCCAGCAGTTACGGAGGGACAGGGGGCTATGGCTACACCTTC. This codes for CASSYGGTGGYGYTF. The chain has TRBV6-2 or TRBV6-3 and TRBJ1-2, with 11 bases identical to TRBD1. The germline V gene encodes CDR1 MNHEY and CDR2 SVGEGT. The CDR3 spans 15 residues. V lost 2 bases to trimming and J lost 4 bases; unmatched junction nucleotides: 3.

The V call is TRBV27, the J call TRBJ1-1; D is uncertain. Per germline, CDR1 MNHEY and CDR2 SMNVEV (reference sequence). V dropped 2 bases and J dropped 0 bases, with 7 bases sitting between them. The CDR3 consists of 14 residues. CDR3 coding DNA: TGTGCCAGCAGTTTAAACAGTTTGAACACTGAAGCTTTCTTT. Its translation: CASSLNSLNTEAFF.

This chain uses TRBV18 with TRBJ1-4; D call uncertain. The CDR3 runs 14 residues. V lost 2 bases, J lost 4 bases, and 8 bases lay in between. Germline assignment: CDR1 KGHSH and CDR2 LQKENI. The CDR3 spells CASSPNSGNEKLFF. The CDR3 nucleotides read TGTGCCAGCTCACCAAACTCGGGTAATGAAAAACTGTTTTTT.

This clone has a single count. This chain uses TRBV19 with TRBJ1-1, with TRBD1 matching 9 bases. Germline V gene data show CDR1 as LNHDA and CDR2 as SQIVND (reference sequence). V dropped 8 bases and J dropped 2; count of bases not matched to a gene: 3. CDR3 length equals 13 residues. Written as DNA, the CDR3 is TGTGCCAGTTCGGGACAGGGAAACACTGAAGCTTTCTTT. Its translation is CASSGQGNTEAFF.